Below, 17 T cell receptor beta chains from the same sample are listed, as sequenced in a study of shared clonotypes between healthy human individuals. Only CD45RO-negative cells positively selected for CCR7 counted as naive CD8 cells, so terminally differentiated effector memory CD45RA+ cells were excluded. Produced via immunoSEQ multiplex PCR; TCRdb's table is partial and in-frame only. Of about 2.2 million clones listed, just under 95% are singletons. The sample comprised naive CD8+ T cells from PBMCs. The origin of the receptors is a man aged 18 to 30 in good health. Some clones in this sample may be carry-over from other donors' samples.

J is TRBJ2-2 and V is TRBV2, with 7 bases matching TRBD1. CDR3 size: 20 residues. With V trimmed by 7 bases and J by 1 base, 21 bases remained unmatched. Germline values: CDR1 SNHLY, CDR2 FYNNEI. DNA for the CDR3: TGTGCCAGCAACTTCCTAACCGGGACAGCCAAATTGGGGAACACCGGGGAGCTGTTTTTT. This sequence encodes CASNFLTGTAKLGNTGELFF.

V gene TRBV15 combines with J gene TRBJ2-2; D is unresolved. This CDR3 region has 13 residues. The germline gives CDR1 LNHNV, CDR2 YYDKDF (reference sequence). V lost 5 bases, J lost 10 bases, and 14 bases lay in between. As DNA, the CDR3 is TGTGCCACCAGCCCGCGTTCGGCCTCGGAGCTGTTTTTT. It encodes CATSPRSASELFF.

The rearrangement joins TRBV18 to TRBJ2-7, with D possibly TRBD2 on 6 matching bases. The CDR3 sequence is 13 residues long. Germline V gene sequence: CDR1 KGHSH, CDR2 LQKENI. V was trimmed by 8 bases and J by 3 bases, leaving 14 bases between them. The CDR3 spells CASTGLPGYEQYF. Written as DNA, the CDR3 is TGTGCCAGCACGGGACTTCCAGGCTACGAGCAGTACTTC.

Comment on this clone: The sample carries other DNA sequences with the same CDR3. The chain joins TRBV7-9 to TRBJ2-3; D is undetermined. V shed 4 bases and J shed 4 bases, with 6 bases lying between them. Germline CDR1 is SEHNR and CDR2 is FQNEAQ (reference sequence). The CDR3 contains 12 residues. This CDR3 reads CASSSLPDTQYF. The CDR3 DNA reads TGTGCCAGCAGCTCTCTCCCAGATACGCAGTATTTT.

This sequence joins TRBV11-3 and TRBJ2-1, with 9 bases lining up with TRBD1. V gave up 0 bases and J gave up 7 bases; unmatched junction bases: 4. CDR3 size: 15 residues. Germline V lookup: CDR1 SGHNT, CDR2 YENEEA. This chain's CDR3 is CASSLDQDRGNEQFF. As DNA, the CDR3 is TGTGCCAGCAGCTTAGACCAGGACAGGGGAAATGAGCAGTTCTTC.

The rearrangement joins TRBV9 to TRBJ2-5; 8 nucleotides align to TRBD1. Germline trimming cut 0 bases from V and 5 bases from J; bases unmatched to any gene: 9. From germline, CDR1 is SGDLS and CDR2 YYNGEE. CDR3 length: 16 amino acids. The CDR3 DNA sequence: TGTGCCAGCAGCGTAGGGCGACGGGGACAGGAGGAGACCCAGTACTTC. Translating it yields CASSVGRRGQEETQYF.

The J gene is TRBJ2-3, the V gene TRBV19, with D possibly being TRBD2 (6 bases). Between the trimmed V and J ends, which lost 4 bases and 3 bases, there was a span of 11 bases. The CDR3 is 14 residues long. Germline V gene sequence: CDR1 LNHDA, CDR2 SQIVND (reference sequence). In DNA, the CDR3 is TGTGCCAGTAGTAACGGCGGGAATACAGATACGCAGTATTTT. Its protein is CASSNGGNTDTQYF.

This chain links TRBV4-1 with TRBJ2-1, with 10 bases lining up with TRBD2. Per the germline V gene, CDR1 is MGHRA and CDR2 is YSYEKL. Unmatched junction bases numbered 6, after V lost 0 bases and J lost 7 bases. CDR3 length: 16 amino acids. CDR3 loop: CASSQDRTSGPNEQFF. The CDR3 DNA reads as TGCGCCAGCAGCCAAGATCGGACTAGCGGCCCTAATGAGCAGTTCTTC.

The rearrangement links TRBV28 to TRBJ1-1; D is unresolved. Germline-derived CDR1 and CDR2 are MDHEN and SYDVKM. The germline V and J ends were trimmed by 5 bases and 0 bases, with 10 bases remaining between them. This CDR3 is built from 14 residues. The CDR3, as DNA: TGTGCCAGCAGTCCTAACACGATGAACACTGAAGCTTTCTTT. As protein: CASSPNTMNTEAFF.

V is TRBV6-1 and J is TRBJ2-7; D is undetermined. V was cut by 3 bases and J by 3 bases, with 12 bases left in between. CDR1 and CDR2 (germline): MNHNS, SASEGT. The CDR3 is 14 amino acids. The CDR3 sequence is CASSDLYGFYEQYF. The CDR3 region has the DNA TGTGCCAGCAGTGATTTATACGGGTTCTACGAGCAGTACTTC.

The CDR3 DNA sequence: TGTGCCAGCAGTGAAAACTGGCAGGGACCAGAGACCCAGTACTTC. This gives the protein CASSENWQGPETQYF. The chain is built from TRBV6-1 and TRBJ2-5; TRBD1 or TRBD2 may be the D gene (5 bases each). The CDR3 totals 15 residues. CDR1 and CDR2 from the germline V gene are MNHNS and SASEGT. V lost 2 bases, J lost 4 bases, and 14 bases lay in between.

J is TRBJ2-1 and V is TRBV9; 8 positions agree with TRBD2. Germline values: CDR1 SGDLS, CDR2 YYNGEE. CDR3 length: 16 amino acids. Germline trimming cut 3 bases from V and 6 bases from J; bases unmatched to any gene: 11. CDR3 residues: CASSARETSVFNEQFF. The CDR3 DNA reads TGTGCCAGCAGCGCGAGGGAGACTAGCGTTTTCAATGAGCAGTTCTTC.

The V gene is TRBV27, the J gene TRBJ1-4, with D unclear. The V and J ends lost 4 bases and 3 bases respectively, with 3 bases between them. The CDR3 length is 12 residues. Germline CDR1 and CDR2: MNHEY and SMNVEV (reference sequence). The CDR3 DNA reads as TGTGCCAGCAGTTCGTCTAATGAAAAACTGTTTTTT. Protein: CASSSSNEKLFF.

The J gene is TRBJ2-7, the V gene TRBV7-6; weak D call: TRBD1 (6 bases). The length of the CDR3 is 14 residues. The V and J ends lost 7 bases and 0 bases respectively, with 13 bases between them. CDR1 SGHVS and CDR2 FNYEAQ come from the germline V gene. The CDR3 DNA follows: TGTGCCAGCACCCTCGAGACAGGCTCCTACGAGCAGTACTTC. Protein sequence: CASTLETGSYEQYF.

This clone was seen a single time. This CDR3 is also generated by other DNA sequences in the sample. The chain joins TRBV27 to TRBJ2-1, with a tentative D call TRBD1 (6 bases). CDR1 is MNHEY and CDR2 is SMNVEV in the germline V gene (reference sequence). The CDR3 totals 14 residues. Deletions cut 3 bases from V and 3 bases from J, with 9 bases between. CDR3 residues: CASSLTGLYNEQFF. The CDR3 nucleotides are TGTGCCAGCAGTTTGACAGGACTCTACAATGAGCAGTTCTTC.

The V call is TRBV10-1, the J call TRBJ1-1; D is uncertain. The CDR3 totals 15 residues. Germline V lookup: CDR1 WNHNN, CDR2 SYGVQD (reference sequence). The CDR3 protein is CPGRIKRSMNTEAFF. The DNA of the CDR3 is TGCCCCGGGAGAATAAAGCGTTCTATGAACACTGAAGCTTTCTTT.

The CDR3 protein is CASSPDDHRERTGWIQPQHF. The CDR3 DNA is TGTGCCAGCAGCCCCGACGACCACCGCGAGAGGACAGGTTGGATTCAGCCCCAGCATTTT. The chain links TRBV7-3 to TRBJ1-5, with 7 positions matching TRBD1. V dropped 5 bases and J dropped 6; count of bases not matched to a gene: 25. The CDR3 runs 20 residues. Germline V gene sequence: CDR1 SGHTA, CDR2 FQGTGA.